This T cell receptor (beta chain) was recorded in a study of blood T cells in healthy people across ages. This clonotype was found a few times. Alongside a J-beta primer mix, a sample-barcoded 5' primer served in a second PCR lasting about 7 to 11 cycles. In TCRdb, the 5' RACE reads were re-called with MiXCR into one record per CDR3 protein. This sample has over 1.5 million distinct CDR3 sequences; just under 50% occur once, and the top ten carry 2.1%. This CDR3 comprises 11 residues. Germline CDR1 reads SGHVS; CDR2 reads FQNEAQ. The ends were cut back, 10 bases at V and 2 bases at J, with 6 bases in the middle.

This sequence joins TRBV7-8 and TRBJ2-1; D not resolved. Specimen: blood. This sequence was found in a middle-aged woman in good health. Written as DNA, the CDR3 is TGTGCCACGAATGCCTACAATGAGCAGTTCTTC. Encoded protein: CATNAYNEQFF.